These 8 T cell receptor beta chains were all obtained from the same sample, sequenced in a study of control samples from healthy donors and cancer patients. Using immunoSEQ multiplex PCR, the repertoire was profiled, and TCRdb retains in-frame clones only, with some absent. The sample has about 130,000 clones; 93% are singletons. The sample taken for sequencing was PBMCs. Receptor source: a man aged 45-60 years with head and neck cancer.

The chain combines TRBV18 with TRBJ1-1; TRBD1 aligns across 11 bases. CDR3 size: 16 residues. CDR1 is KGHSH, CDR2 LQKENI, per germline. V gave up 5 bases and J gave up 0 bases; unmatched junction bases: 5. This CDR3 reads CASSDRDRGLNTEAFF. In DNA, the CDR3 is TGTGCCAGCTCAGACCGGGACAGGGGGTTGAACACTGAAGCTTTCTTT.

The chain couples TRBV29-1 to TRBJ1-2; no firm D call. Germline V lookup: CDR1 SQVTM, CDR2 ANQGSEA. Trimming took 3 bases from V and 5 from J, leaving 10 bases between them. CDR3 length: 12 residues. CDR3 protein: CSVESGPYGYTF. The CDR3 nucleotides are TGCAGCGTTGAGAGTGGACCGTATGGCTACACCTTC.

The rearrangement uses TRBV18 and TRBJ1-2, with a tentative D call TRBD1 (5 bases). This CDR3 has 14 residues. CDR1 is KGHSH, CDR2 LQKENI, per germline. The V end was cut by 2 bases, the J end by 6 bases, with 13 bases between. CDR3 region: CASSPFGAGNGYTF. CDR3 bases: TGTGCCAGCTCACCATTCGGGGCGGGAAATGGCTACACCTTC. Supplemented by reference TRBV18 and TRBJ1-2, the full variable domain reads NAGVMQNPRHLVRRRGQEARLRCSPMKGHSHVYWYRQLPEEGLKFMVYLQKENIIDESGMPKERFSAEFPKEGPSILRIQQVVRGDSAAYFCASSPFGAGNGYTFGSGTRLTVV.

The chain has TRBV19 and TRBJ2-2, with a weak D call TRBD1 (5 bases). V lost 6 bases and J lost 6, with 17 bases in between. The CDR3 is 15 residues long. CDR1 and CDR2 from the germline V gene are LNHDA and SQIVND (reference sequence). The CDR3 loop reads CASSRLAGWAGELFF. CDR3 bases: TGTGCCAGTAGCAGGCTCGCAGGGTGGGCCGGGGAGCTGTTTTTT. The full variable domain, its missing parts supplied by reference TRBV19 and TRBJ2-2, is DGGITQSPKYLFRKEGQNVTLSCEQNLNHDAMYWYRQDPGQGLRLIYYSQIVNDFQKGDIAEGYSVSREKKESFPLTVTSAQKNPTAFYLCASSRLAGWAGELFFGEGSRLTVL.

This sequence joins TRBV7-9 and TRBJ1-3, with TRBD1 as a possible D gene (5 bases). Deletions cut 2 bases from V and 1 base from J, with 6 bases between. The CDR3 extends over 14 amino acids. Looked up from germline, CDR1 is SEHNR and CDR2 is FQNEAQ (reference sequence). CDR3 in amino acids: CASSLRGSGNTIYF. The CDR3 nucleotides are TGTGCCAGCAGCTTAAGGGGTTCTGGAAACACCATATATTTT.

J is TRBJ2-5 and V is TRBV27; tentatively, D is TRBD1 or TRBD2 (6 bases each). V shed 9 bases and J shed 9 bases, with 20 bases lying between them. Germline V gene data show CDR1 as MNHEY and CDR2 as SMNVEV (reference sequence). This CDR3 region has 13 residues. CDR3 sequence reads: CASGLLARGPQYF. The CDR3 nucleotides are TGTGCCAGTGGTCTTCTGGCCCGGGGGCCCCAGTACTTC.

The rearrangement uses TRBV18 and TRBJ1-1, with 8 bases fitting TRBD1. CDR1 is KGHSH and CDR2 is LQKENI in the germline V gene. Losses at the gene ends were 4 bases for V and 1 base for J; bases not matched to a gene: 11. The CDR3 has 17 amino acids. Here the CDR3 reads CASSLTQGAYQNTEAFF. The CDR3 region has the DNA TGTGCCAGCTCACTCACGCAGGGGGCCTACCAGAACACTGAAGCTTTCTTT.

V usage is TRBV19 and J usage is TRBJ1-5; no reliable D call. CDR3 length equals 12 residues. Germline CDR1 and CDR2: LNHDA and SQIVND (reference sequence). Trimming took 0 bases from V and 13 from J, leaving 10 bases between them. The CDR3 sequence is CASSIDRMRQHF. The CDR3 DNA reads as TGTGCCAGTAGTATAGATCGGATGAGACAGCATTTT.